This TCR beta chain was sequenced for a study of tumor and adjacent non-tumor tissue in lung cancer. Whole-study context: Around 4.5 million productive TCRbeta reads were obtained per sample on average. Study results and caveats: TCR diversity was significantly greater in tumor than normal lung tissue. In normal lung, the top 100 clones were significantly more dominant than in tumor.

On this clonotype: The antigen is not known.

No cell sorting was done before RNA was extracted from the tissue. This non-tumor lung sample came from over 3 cm beyond the tumor edge. Newly diagnosed lung cancer patients had thoracic surgery in China, August–late 2014, without prior chemotherapy. TCRbeta libraries were built with three rounds of nested PCR, modified from ARM-PCR. MiXCR was run by TCRdb on the multiplex PCR reads, yielding one entry per CDR3 protein. The sample has over 80,000 distinct CDR3 sequences, more than 80% seen once. Material for sequencing was distant non-tumor lung tissue. The sequence was collected from a man aged 60 to 75 with small cell lung cancer.

CDR3 protein: CASSHPQNRGGKQFF. As DNA, the CDR3 is TGTGCCAGCAGCCATCCACAAAATCGAGGGGGTAAGCAGTTCTTC. The rearrangement uses TRBV4-2 and TRBJ2-1; weak D call: TRBD1 (6 bases). In germline, CDR1 is LGHNA, CDR2 YNFKEQ. Trimming left V 3 bases short and J 11 bases short, with 20 bases between. CDR3 length equals 15 residues.